This T cell receptor (beta chain) stems from a study of shared clonotypes between healthy human individuals (TCRdb year 2020). Study-wide context: A few men and a couple of women, aged 18 to 49 years, made up the cohort. Each donor's leukapheresis produced roughly between roughly 0.85 and 10 billion PBMCs. To increase sequencing depth and limit assay-specific biases, TCR repertoire library preparation and sequencing were carried out by different laboratories using diverse techniques. To estimate repertoire size and how much clonotype sharing occurs between individuals, the study deeply sequenced the blood TCR repertoires of five healthy adults. For each donor, three plates each were used for CD4 naive and CD4 memory, two plates were used for CD8 naive, and one plate was used for CD8 memory. What the study reported, not specific to this receptor: Because the study included only a small number of donors, the genetic and exposure-history diversity represented was limited. Sampling was restricted to blood, and TCR repertoires in tissues likely differ from the TCR repertoires found in blood. Pairwise subsampling indicated that sequencing depth was expected to affect the degree of clonotype sharing among donors. Naive subsets generally had larger estimated clonotype richness than memory subsets. When several donors were compared, the shared fraction of clonotypes was about 5.4% for naive CD4, 3.5% to 4% for naive CD8, about 2.5% for memory CD4, and 0.35% to 0.5% for memory CD8. Even with the large sequencing depth, rarefaction of the sorted-subset datasets indicated that sequencing was incomplete. Compared with non-shared clonotypes, the clonotypes found in all four sorted-subset donors had higher generation probabilities.

Healthy HIV-negative adults with no recently reported acute infections or vaccinations were included as donors. Every donor was a Caucasian adult living in Nashville, Tennessee, USA. CD4+ T cells were enriched by magnetic negative selection; naive cells were then positively selected on CD45RA, and the negative fraction formed the memory subset. Blood was obtained by leukapheresis, after which PBMCs were separated by Ficoll-Histopaque density gradient centrifugation and cryopreserved in liquid nitrogen vapor phase. Analytical flow cytometry was used to check the purity and quantity of each magnetically sorted T cell population. Each sorted fraction had its genomic DNA isolated and then quantified by UV absorbance on a Nanodrop 2000c. Note on this clone: The antigen it recognizes is unknown. There are no base qualities to consult, and no much larger clone falls within one base.

TCR CDR3 regions were amplified from genomic DNA by multiplex PCR using the deep immunoSEQ assay. Extracted genomic DNA from each cell subset was distributed evenly across all wells of several immunoSEQ 96-well plates, and each plate was treated as a replicate. For sorted subsets, around 0.2 ug of genomic DNA, equivalent to around 31,000 T cell genomes, went into each replicate PCR. Purified libraries were quantified with a Qubit 3.0 fluorometer, sized on a Bioanalyzer 2100, and re-quantified with the KAPA Library Quantification kit. A separate single-read 150-cycle Illumina NextSeq 550 flow cell was used to sequence each immunoSEQ 96-well plate. For the original study's pipeline: The immunoSEQ output contained only junctional sequences without quality scores, so filtering could not match that applied to full-length reads. Sequences were annotated with PyIR, a Python wrapper for IgBLAST v1.9, using IMGT germline references to assign V/J genes and CDR3. Reads were filtered out if the reads had weak V/J assignments (E-value above 1e-6), no CDR3, stop codons, out-of-frame junctions, or ambiguous translated residues. V3J clonotypes were defined as sequences sharing an identical inferred V gene, J gene, and CDR3 amino acid sequence. The percentage overlap between two repertoires was calculated by dividing the number of shared unique clonotypes by the size of the smaller repertoire. RTK rarefaction, the Chao1 estimator, and Recon v2.1 estimates of unobserved clonotypes were used to assess repertoire richness. For all TCRbeta clonotypes obtained by the gDNA method from several donors, generation probabilities were computed with OLGA. What TCRdb holds here is the immuneACCESS table cut down to in-frame rearrangements. Part of the clones is not present; checked against another copy, under half of the missing clones reflect an unresolved V gene, and the others are unexplained. That table furnishes V, J and clone size, whereas the DNA furnished D and trimming. A total of a few million clones appear in this sample, just over 90% of them only once. The ten largest clonotypes hold around 0.14% of the sample.

The CDR3 sequence holds 12 residues, the cysteine and phenylalanine included. Only the CDR3 DNA is retained, 36 bases long and in frame from the first base. In the germline V gene (reference sequence), CDR1 corresponds to SGHNT and CDR2 to YYREEE. Trimming removed 2 bases from V and 5 bases from J, leaving 7 bases between the germline ends. The sequence is built from TRBV5-4 and TRBJ2-5; confidence is insufficient to name the D gene. Source material: naive CD4+ T cells sorted from blood. In the paper's terms, the cell subset or site label means: CD45RA+ positively selected. This receptor was taken from a man aged 18-30 years in good health. CDR3 protein: CASSFQRETQYF. The DNA is TGTGCCAGCAGCTTTCAGAGGGAGACCCAGTACTTC.